This entry is about one T cell receptor beta chain. The antigen is not known. This record belongs to a study of monozygotic twins with inflammatory bowel disease. Used for each TCR library was 3500 ng of total RNA. Following a re-call of the 5' RACE reads, TCRdb has one entry per CDR3 protein and lacks DNA. This table holds over 200,000 distinct CDR3 sequences. Per the germline V gene, CDR1 is SGHNT and CDR2 is YYREEE (reference sequence). The CDR3 contains 14 residues. Study-wide findings and caveats: No single strong signal or clonotype associated with IBD was supported.

Whole blood served as the source of total RNA, and no T cell sorting took place. V and J are TRBV5-4 and TRBJ1-6. This TCR was recovered from a human donor with ulcerative colitis or Crohn's disease, or a healthy co-twin of an affected twin (not recorded which). Sequenced material: blood. CDR3 sequence: CASSVDPFKSPLHF.